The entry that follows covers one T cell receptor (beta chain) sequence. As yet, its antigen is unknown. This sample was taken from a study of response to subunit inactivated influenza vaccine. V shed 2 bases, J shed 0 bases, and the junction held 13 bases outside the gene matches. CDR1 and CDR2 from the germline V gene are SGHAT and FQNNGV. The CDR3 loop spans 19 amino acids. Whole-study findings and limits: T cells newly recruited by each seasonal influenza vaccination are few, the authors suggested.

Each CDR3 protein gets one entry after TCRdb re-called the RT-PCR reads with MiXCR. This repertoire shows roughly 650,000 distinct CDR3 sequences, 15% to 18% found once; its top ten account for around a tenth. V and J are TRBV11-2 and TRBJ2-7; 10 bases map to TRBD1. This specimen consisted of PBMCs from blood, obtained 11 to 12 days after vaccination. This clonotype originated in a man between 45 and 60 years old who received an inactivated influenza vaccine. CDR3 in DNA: TGTGCCAGCAGCTTACCTGATCACCGGGGACAGGGGTTCTCCTACGAGCAGTACTTC. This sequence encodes CASSLPDHRGQGFSYEQYF.